This T cell receptor beta chain was sequenced in a study of HIV-infected patients and healthy controls. The wider study: Viral load fell to undetectable in 11 of 16 patients by the second blood draw. Study-wide results and limits: The seeming recovery of the Gini index after therapy in HIV-infected patients vanished in size-matched data. Healthy controls shared more CDR3 sequences between individuals than HIV-infected patients did. Untreated HIV+ repertoires had roughly threefold fewer distinct CDR3s and lower Shannon diversity than healthy controls.

Judged by abundance, this clonotype is medium-sized (0.01 to 0.1%). What it binds is not known. Around 0.5 ug RNA was reverse transcribed with alpha and beta constant-region primers. Using multiplexing indices, alpha and beta chain libraries were generated apart by chain-specific third strand synthesis. TCRdb ran MiXCR on the 5' RACE reads and lists one entry per CDR3 protein. The data show about 6,600 distinct CDR3 sequences, with about 8.6% seen just once and 20% to 25% held by the top ten. Roughly three months, about 14 weeks, into antiretroviral therapy, follow-up blood was collected. All unsorted peripheral T cells were captured because whole blood was used without fractionation. The sequencing here drew on blood, taken during antiretroviral therapy. The receptor's source is an adult with HIV infection.

CDR3: CASSLRSDRNYGYTF. The DNA for the CDR3 is TGTGCCAGCAGCTTGCGTTCGGACAGGAACTATGGCTACACCTTC. The chain combines TRBV27 with TRBJ1-2; 7 positions agree with TRBD1. Germline assignment: CDR1 MNHEY and CDR2 SMNVEV (reference sequence). Trimming removed 6 bases from V and 2 bases from J; junction bases left unmatched: 9. This CDR3 spans 15 amino acids.